Reported below is one T cell receptor beta chain. An end of the junction differs from the germline gene, which may be a read error. Authors' data handling: By means of reference gene primer amplification, nucleated cell counts were estimated. The table came from immunoSEQ multiplex PCR; TCRdb's copy has only in-frame clones and leaves some out. That table supplies the V and J calls and clone size; D and trimming were determined from the DNA. The profile shows 65,000 to 80,000 clones, around nine tenths of them singletons. This sample is part of a study of blood T cell repertoires in COVID-19. Study-wide background: Spain, Italy and the United States supplied samples that represented acute and convalescent COVID-19. Sources were T cells, B-cell-depleted T cells, or PBMCs; the material itself was cDNA or gDNA.

Germline-derived CDR1 and CDR2 are SSHAT and FNYEAQ (reference sequence). CDR3 length: 18 residues. The sample comprised peripheral blood. The chain links TRBV7-7 to TRBJ1-2; 9 nucleotides agree with TRBD1. The TCR comes from a human donor in a cohort sampled during active COVID-19. For the CDR3, the DNA is TGTGCTAGCAGCCTCCGGGGGGACAGGGTTTTAGCTAACTATGGCTACACCTTC. The encoded protein is CASSLRGDRVLANYGYTF.